This record concerns one T cell receptor (beta chain) sequence. Its specificity is not known. This record belongs to a study of T cell responses to AZD1222 COVID-19 vaccine. General study findings and limits: Two AZD1222 doses significantly raised spike-specific TCR breadth and depth over controls. Scientists sampled the repertoires only once the peak T cell response had passed.

Only in-frame clones appear in the TCRdb table, and some are missing; sequencing was by immunoSEQ multiplex PCR. The data contain 130,000 or so clones, approximately 93% of them singletons. CDR3 length: 15 amino acids. The V gene's germline CDR1 is MNHEY and CDR2 SVGAGI. Losses at the gene ends were 4 bases for V and 6 bases for J; bases not matched to a gene: 10. Sequenced material: peripheral blood, taken on day 0 of AZD1222 vaccination. The chain links TRBV6-5 to TRBJ1-2; 8 bases align to TRBD1. The sequence came from an adult in good health. CDR3 coding DNA: TGTGCCAGCAGTTCGAGCCAGGGGGCAGAAAATGGCTACACCTTC. Its protein product is CASSSSQGAENGYTF.